Below, one TCR beta chain is given with its context. These data come from a study of shared T cell receptors in the human thymus. Germline CDR1 and CDR2: SGHAT and FQNNGV. This CDR3 contains 16 residues. V dropped 5 bases and J dropped 0 bases, with 17 bases sitting between them. The protocol was immunoSEQ multiplex PCR, while the TCRdb copy is restricted to in-frame clones and leaves out a portion. The sample carries over 350,000 clones, 85% to 95% recorded once. The gene calls are TRBV11-2 and TRBJ2-7, with D possibly being TRBD2 (5 bases). The source is a human donor. Sequenced: thymocytes. DNA of the CDR3: TGTGCCAGCAGCCCTTTGGCCCTAGCCCTCTCCTACGAGCAGTACTTC. Its translation: CASSPLALALSYEQYF.